Each of the 32 T cell receptor beta chains below was sequenced from the same sample in a study of regulatory T cells in long-lasting Graves disease. Libraries of TCR beta came from iRepertoire HTBI primers plus Arm-PCR of CDR3 regions. TCRdb fed the multiplex PCR reads into MiXCR, producing one record per CDR3 protein. The sample holds fewer than 450,000 distinct CDR3 sequences, around 20% seen once. The time point was: persistent/refractory GD, antithyroid drugs over 5 years with positive TRAb. Construction of the TCR library relied on RNA isolated from PBMCs. Source: peripheral blood mononuclear cells (PBMCs), taken when the disease was refractory, from a patient treated with antithyroid drugs. The source is a female donor with Graves disease.

Comments on this clonotype: Compared with germline, one end of the junction differs, possibly owing to a read error. The V gene is TRBV28, the J gene TRBJ2-7; the match to TRBD1 covers 9 bases. The CDR3 consists of 14 residues. Germline V gives CDR1 MDHEN, CDR2 SYDVKM. In DNA form, the CDR3 reads TGTACCAGCAGTCCCGGGACAGGGTCGACCGAGCAGTACTTC. Residues: CTSSPGTGSTEQYF.

V and J are TRBV7-2 and TRBJ1-1; 9 nucleotides line up with TRBD1. V shed 4 bases and J 5 bases; nucleotides not matched to a gene: 5. The CDR3 has 14 residues. The germline V gene has CDR1 SGHTA and CDR2 FQGNSA. In nucleotides, the CDR3 is TGTGCCAGCAGCTGGACAGGGGCGGGAACTGAAGCTTTCTTT. This gives the protein CASSWTGAGTEAFF.

This clonotype appeared many times. The V call is TRBV12-3 or TRBV12-4, the J call TRBJ1-4; TRBD1 agrees at 7 bases. V gave up 5 bases and J gave up 7 bases; unmatched junction bases: 7. The CDR3 extends over 14 amino acids. In DNA, the CDR3 is TGTGCCAGCAGTCCGACAGGGAGCGGTGAAAAACTGTTTTTT. Encoded protein: CASSPTGSGEKLFF.

The chain combines TRBV6-1 with TRBJ1-4, with no clear D. CDR1 is MNHNS, CDR2 SASEGT, per germline. Trimming took off 4 bases at V and 2 bases at J, with 11 bases between the two ends. The length of the CDR3 is 15 residues. CDR3 in amino acids: CASSAGGRTNEKLFF. CDR3 nucleotide sequence: TGTGCCAGCAGTGCGGGAGGGCGCACTAATGAAAAACTGTTTTTT.

CDR3 nucleotides: TGTGCCAGCAGCTTACCCCCTGAGGAGGGACAAACACGGTACCAAGAGACCCAGTACTTC. It is translated as CASSLPPEEGQTRYQETQYF. V usage is TRBV11-2 and J usage is TRBJ2-5; perhaps D is TRBD1 or TRBD2 (6 bases each). CDR1 SGHAT and CDR2 FQNNGV come from the germline V gene. This CDR3 region has 20 residues. V lost 2 bases, J lost 0 bases, and 25 bases lay in between.

This clonotype was seen more than once but under ten times. The rearrangement links TRBV7-2 to TRBJ2-7; D is possibly TRBD1 (5 bases). Germline CDR1 SGHTA, CDR2 FQGNSA. This CDR3 spans 15 amino acids. The V end was cut by 5 bases, the J end by 3 bases, with 17 bases between. DNA for the CDR3: TGTGCCAGCAGCCCACTTTCGACAGATTTCTACGAGCAGTACTTC. Translation gives CASSPLSTDFYEQYF.

This clonotype was counted between two and nine times. This chain links TRBV12-3 or TRBV12-4 with TRBJ2-1; 13 bases map to TRBD2. The CDR3 is made up of 19 amino acids. The ends lost 5 bases at V and 1 base at J; junction bases unmatched: 11. CDR3 protein: CASSPLLAGGDLSYNEQFF. For the CDR3, the DNA is TGTGCCAGCAGTCCGCTACTAGCGGGAGGGGACTTGTCCTACAATGAGCAGTTCTTC.

As concerns this clonotype: Germline and junction disagree at one end, which may indicate a read error. This rearrangement joins TRBV6-9 to TRBJ2-7; a weak D match, TRBD1 (7 bases). Germline CDR1 and CDR2: MNHGY and SVAAGI. The CDR3 runs to 14 residues. The CDR3 region is CASSFVGGAGTVLF. CDR3 nucleotides: TGTGCCAGCAGTTTCGTCGGGGGTGCCGGGACAGTTTTGTTC.

This clonotype was detected only a few times. V gene TRBV30 combines with J gene TRBJ2-7; 7 positions match TRBD2. V gave up 5 bases and J gave up 2 bases; unmatched junction bases: 6. Germline values: CDR1 GTSNPN, CDR2 SVGIG (reference sequence). The CDR3 spans 13 residues. This chain's CDR3 is CAWGEGRPYEQYF. CDR3 nucleotide sequence: TGTGCCTGGGGGGAGGGCCGGCCCTACGAGCAGTACTTC.

A note on this clonotype: A much bigger clone sits one base away, suggesting this may be a read error. The rearrangement uses TRBV2 and TRBJ2-5, with D tentatively TRBD1 or TRBD2 (5 bases each). Germline CDR1 and CDR2: SNHLY and FYNNEI. V was trimmed by 5 bases and J by 5 bases, leaving 15 bases between them. The CDR3 length is 14 residues. This CDR3 reads CASSSQEADETQYF. The CDR3, as DNA: TGTGCCAGCAGTTCACAGGAGGCGGACGAGACCCAGTACTTC.

The sample holds many counts of this clonotype. DNA of the CDR3: TGTGCCAGCAGCTTAGTTCCCAGCGGGACTCCCTACGAGCAGTACTTC. The encoded protein is CASSLVPSGTPYEQYF. The V call is TRBV7-2, the J call TRBJ2-7; the match to TRBD2 covers 7 bases. The junction had 8 bases not matched to a gene; V was cut back by 1 base and J by 2 bases. The CDR3 runs 16 residues. Germline CDR1 and CDR2: SGHTA and FQGNSA. Complete variable domain (other parts from reference TRBV7-2 and TRBJ2-7): GAGVSQSPSNKVTEKGKDVELRCDPISGHTALYWYRQSLGQGLEFLIYFQGNSAPDKSGLPSDRFSAERTGGSVSTLTIQRTQQEDSAVYLCASSLVPSGTPYEQYFGPGTRLTVT.

This clonotype was found a few times. The chain links TRBV29-1 to TRBJ2-5; 14 bases line up with TRBD2. Germline V gene data show CDR1 as SQVTM and CDR2 as ANQGSEA. Trimming at V came to 8 bases and at J to 5 bases, leaving 22 bases not matched to a gene. This CDR3 is built from 19 residues. The CDR3 loop reads CSSIGGAETSGRAGETQYF. DNA of the CDR3: TGCAGCTCCATCGGGGGGGCGGAGACTAGCGGGAGGGCCGGGGAGACCCAGTACTTC.

The table lists this clonotype with a few counts. The V call is TRBV29-1, the J call TRBJ1-2; D possibly corresponds to TRBD1 (5 bases). The CDR3 is made up of 13 amino acids. Per the germline V gene, CDR1 is SQVTM and CDR2 is ANQGSEA. V lost 3 bases to trimming and J lost 4 bases, with 12 bases between them. The DNA for the CDR3 is TGCAGCGTTGATCAGGGAACTAGCTATGGCTACACCTTC. Its protein product is CSVDQGTSYGYTF.

The table lists this clonotype with many counts. The chain links TRBV28 to TRBJ1-2; 8 bases are a match to TRBD1. The germline CDR1 and CDR2 sequences are MDHEN and SYDVKM. The CDR3 covers 14 residues. V lost 6 bases, J lost 3 bases, and 6 bases stayed unmatched. CDR3 sequence: CASSVDRVDYGYTF. In DNA, the CDR3 is TGTGCCAGCAGCGTGGACAGGGTGGACTATGGCTACACCTTC.

This clonotype has at least ten counts. V usage is TRBV6-1 and J usage is TRBJ2-7; 7 bases are shared with TRBD2. The junction had 9 bases not matched to a gene; V was cut back by 5 bases and J by 5 bases. The CDR3 loop spans 14 amino acids. CDR1 is MNHNS and CDR2 is SASEGT in the germline V gene. The CDR3 region has the DNA TGTGCCAGCAGTCTAGCGCGGGAGTGGGACGAGCAGTACTTC. It is translated as CASSLAREWDEQYF.

The chain joins TRBV7-9 to TRBJ2-7, with TRBD1 matching 7 bases. The CDR3 consists of 15 residues. CDR1 and CDR2 (germline): SEHNR, FQNEAQ (reference sequence). The ends lost 1 base at V and 3 bases at J; junction bases unmatched: 6. In nucleotides, the CDR3 is TGTGCCAGCAGCTTAGGGGCCACAGGGGACTACGAGCAGTACTTC. Amino acids: CASSLGATGDYEQYF.

There are a few counts of this clonotype. The rearrangement uses TRBV10-3 and TRBJ1-1, with a tentative D call TRBD1 (5 bases). The CDR3 has 13 amino acids. Germline V gene sequence: CDR1 ENHRY, CDR2 SYGVKD. The germline V and J ends were trimmed by 7 bases and 3 bases, with 12 bases remaining between them. Written as DNA, the CDR3 is TGTGCCATCACCTCGAGGGACTACACTGAAGCTTTCTTT. Translation: CAITSRDYTEAFF.

The CDR3 spells CASSGTSLEQYF. DNA for the CDR3: TGTGCCAGCAGCGGGACTAGTTTAGAGCAGTACTTC. J is TRBJ2-7 and V is TRBV7-9; 8 bases line up with TRBD2. CDR1 SEHNR and CDR2 FQNEAQ come from the germline V gene (reference sequence). V was clipped by 5 bases and J by 7 bases; unmatched bases: 4. CDR3 length equals 12 residues.

This clonotype was recorded many times. At one of its ends the junction is not consistent with the germline gene, which may arise from a read error. The CDR3 is CAITKGALIAF. CDR3 bases: TGTGCCATCACGAAGGGGGCCCTAATCGCCTTC. The gene calls are TRBV12-3 or TRBV12-4 and TRBJ2-4, with 7 nucleotides matching TRBD1. This CDR3 region has 11 residues.

The CDR3 region has the DNA TGCGCCAGCAGTGAGTTAGACATTCAGTACTTC. Its translation: CASSELDIQYF. The chain joins TRBV10-2 to TRBJ2-4, with D unclear. The ends were cut back, 1 base at V and 8 bases at J, with 3 bases in the middle. CDR1 WSHSY and CDR2 SAAADI come from the germline V gene. The CDR3 consists of 11 residues.

This clonotype was detected many times. V is TRBV20-1 and J is TRBJ1-1, with D maybe TRBD1 (6 bases). Looked up from germline, CDR1 is DFQATT and CDR2 is SNEGSKA (reference sequence). V was pared by 6 bases and J by 1 base, with 9 bases between. The CDR3 covers 12 residues. CDR3 protein: CSARGGNTEAFF. CDR3 nucleotide sequence: TGCAGTGCCCGAGGGGGGAACACTGAAGCTTTCTTT.

The rearrangement links TRBV27 to TRBJ2-7; TRBD1 agrees at 8 bases. This CDR3 is 13 amino acids long. V dropped 6 bases and J dropped 5; count of bases not matched to a gene: 6. Per the germline V gene, CDR1 is MNHEY and CDR2 is SMNVEV (reference sequence). CDR3 in amino acids: CASSTTGAHEQYF. The CDR3 coding sequence is TGTGCCAGCAGCACGACAGGGGCCCACGAGCAGTACTTC.

This clonotype was detected a few times. The chain joins TRBV27 to TRBJ1-5; tentatively, D is TRBD1 (5 bases). The CDR3 has 14 residues. Trimming took 4 bases from V and 4 from J, leaving 11 bases between them. Germline V CDR1 and CDR2: MNHEY, SMNVEV (reference sequence). DNA for the CDR3: TGTGCCAGCAGTTCCGCGGGGGGGAATCAGCCCCAGCATTTT. Its protein is CASSSAGGNQPQHF.

The J gene is TRBJ1-2, the V gene TRBV6-5; 7 nucleotides align to TRBD1. V was clipped by 4 bases and J by 8 bases; unmatched bases: 10. Germline CDR1 is MNHEY and CDR2 is SVGAGI. CDR3 size: 14 residues. CDR3 coding DNA: TGTGCCAGCAGTTTGTTAGGGGGCGCGGGAGGCTACACCTTC. This sequence encodes CASSLLGGAGGYTF.

The V and J genes are TRBV7-2 and TRBJ2-2; D is unclear. The V gene lost 4 bases and the J gene lost 1 base, with 4 bases spanning the gap. This CDR3 is built from 13 residues. Germline V gene sequence: CDR1 SGHTA, CDR2 FQGNSA. CDR3 bases: TGTGCCAGCAGCTCGAAGAACACCGGGGAGCTGTTTTTT. It translates to CASSSKNTGELFF.

Remarks on this clonotype: A read error may be the cause here, since a much bigger clone is one base away. The chain joins TRBV12-3 or TRBV12-4 to TRBJ2-5; 9 positions agree with TRBD2. V shed 2 bases and J 2 bases; nucleotides not matched to a gene: 6. The CDR3 sequence is 16 residues long. Written as DNA, the CDR3 is TGTGCCAGCAGTTTATCGGCTAGCGGGACACAAGAGACCCAGTACTTC. This translates into CASSLSASGTQETQYF.

V gene TRBV6-1 combines with J gene TRBJ2-2; 10 bases agree with TRBD1. V lost 7 bases to trimming and J lost 6 bases; unmatched junction nucleotides: 5. The CDR3 sequence is 14 residues long. Germline-derived CDR1 and CDR2 are MNHNS and SASEGT. CDR3 DNA: TGTGCCAGCAAGGGACAGGGGACATCCGGGGAGCTGTTTTTT. Its protein product is CASKGQGTSGELFF.

The chain has TRBV5-1 and TRBJ2-7; D gene unclear. CDR1 SGHRS and CDR2 YFSETQ come from the germline V gene. Trimming took 4 bases from V and 5 from J, leaving 10 bases between them. This CDR3 is built from 12 residues. CDR3 DNA: TGCGCCAGCAGCCTCGACCTAGACGAGCAGTACTTC. Its translation: CASSLDLDEQYF. The complete variable domain, with remaining parts taken from reference TRBV5-1 and TRBJ2-7, reads KAGVTQTPRYLIKTRGQQVTLSCSPISGHRSVSWYQQTPGQGLQFLFEYFSETQRNKGNFPGRFSGRQFSNSRSEMNVSTLELGDSALYLCASSLDLDEQYFGPGTRLTVT.

This clonotype has ten or more counts. The V gene is TRBV7-2, the J gene TRBJ2-7; D ambiguous. Germline assignment: CDR1 SGHTA and CDR2 FQGNSA. Trimming cost V 8 bases and J 2 bases, with 13 bases left between them. The CDR3 is 13 residues long. The CDR3: CASSQNGAYEQYF. CDR3 nucleotide sequence: TGTGCCAGCTCCCAAAATGGAGCCTACGAGCAGTACTTC.

This clonotype came up a few times. The V call is TRBV11-2, the J call TRBJ2-3, with D perhaps TRBD1 (5 bases). The germline V and J ends were trimmed by 1 base and 6 bases, with 17 bases remaining between them. Germline CDR1 and CDR2: SGHAT and FQNNGV. The CDR3 totals 16 residues. CDR3 sequence reads: CASSLVGRADTDTQYF. The DNA of the CDR3 is TGTGCCAGCAGCTTAGTTGGTCGGGCGGACACGGATACGCAGTATTTT.

This clonotype was recorded many times. The chain recombines TRBV30 with TRBJ2-2; 7 nucleotides align to TRBD2. Germline CDR1 reads GTSNPN; CDR2 reads SVGIG (reference sequence). This CDR3 comprises 12 residues. Trimming cost V 2 bases and J 9 bases; bases outside gene matches: 3. The CDR3 loop is CAWSLAGRELFF. The CDR3 coding sequence is TGTGCCTGGAGTTTAGCGGGCCGGGAGCTGTTTTTT.

This clonotype has more than one count but fewer than ten. The chain has TRBV28 and TRBJ2-1; 8 bases are shared with TRBD2. Germline CDR1 MDHEN, CDR2 SYDVKM. This CDR3 is built from 17 residues. V lost 2 bases to trimming and J lost 4 bases; unmatched junction nucleotides: 10. CDR3 DNA sequence: TGTGCCAGCAGTTTAGAGCGGGTAGCGGGAAATTACAATGAGCAGTTCTTC. Protein sequence: CASSLERVAGNYNEQFF.